The clone carrying this T cell receptor beta chain was seen more than once but under ten times. The data were obtained in a study of identical twins. Via MiXCR, TCRdb re-called the 5' RACE reads, giving one row per CDR3 protein. The sample consists of roughly 690,000 distinct CDR3 sequences, 21% of them appearing once. The sample was also reused in another study, on T cells expressing NK-cell markers. That study reports: Most of the eight sequenced donors tested HCMV-seropositive; one tested seronegative.

Sequenced sample: PBMCs. This TCR was recovered from a woman between 18 and 29 years old in good health.

The CDR3: CASSLLGREWDYEQYF. For the CDR3, the DNA is TGCGCCAGCAGCTTGCTTGGGCGGGAGTGGGACTACGAGCAGTACTTC. V gene TRBV5-1 combines with J gene TRBJ2-7; TRBD2 matches at 7 bases. The CDR3 has 16 residues. Germline V lookup: CDR1 SGHRS, CDR2 YFSETQ. V trimming: 1 base; J trimming: 3 bases; junction bases outside the gene matches: 10.